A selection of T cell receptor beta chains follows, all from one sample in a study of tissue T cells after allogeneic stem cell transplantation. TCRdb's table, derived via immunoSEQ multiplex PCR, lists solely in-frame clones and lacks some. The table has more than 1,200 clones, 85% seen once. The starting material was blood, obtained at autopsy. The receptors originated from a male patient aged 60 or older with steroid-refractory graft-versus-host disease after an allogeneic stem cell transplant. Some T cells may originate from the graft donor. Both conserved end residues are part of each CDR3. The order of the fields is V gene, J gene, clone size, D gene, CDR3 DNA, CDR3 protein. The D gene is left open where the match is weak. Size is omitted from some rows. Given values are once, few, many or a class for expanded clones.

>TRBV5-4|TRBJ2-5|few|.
TGTGCCAGCAGCTTGGCGGGGGCCGGGGAGACCCAGTACTTC
CASSLAGAGETQYF
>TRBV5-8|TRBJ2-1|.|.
TGTGCCAGCAGGCTCTTGTTGGCGTCGGAGCAGTTCTTC
CASRLLLASEQFF
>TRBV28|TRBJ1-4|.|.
TGTGCCAGCATCCCCAATATAGCAACTAATGAAAAACTGTTTTTT
CASIPNIATNEKLFF
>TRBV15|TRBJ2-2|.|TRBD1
TGTGCCACCAGCACCCTATCCGGGACAGCGAACACCGGGGAGCTGTTTTTT
CATSTLSGTANTGELFF
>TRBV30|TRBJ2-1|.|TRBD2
TGTGCCTGGAGTGACCGGACTAGCTTGAACAATGAGCAGTTCTTC
CAWSDRTSLNNEQFF
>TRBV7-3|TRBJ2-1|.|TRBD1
TGTGCCAGCAGCTTGGACAGGGAGCCTTACAATGAGCAGTTCTTC
CASSLDREPYNEQFF
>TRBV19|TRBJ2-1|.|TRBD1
TGTGCCAGTAGTAAGGGACAGGGGCCCTTCTATGAGCAGTTCTTC
CASSKGQGPFYEQFF
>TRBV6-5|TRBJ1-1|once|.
TGTGCCAGCAGTTACTCGTGGAACACTGAAGCTTTCTTT
CASSYSWNTEAFF
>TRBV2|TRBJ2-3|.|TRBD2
TGTGCCAGCAGCGAGGGACTAGCGGAGACAGATACGCAGTATTTT
CASSEGLAETDTQYF
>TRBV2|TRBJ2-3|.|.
TGTGCCAGCAGTGAGTGGGGGGCTCGCACAGATACGCAGTATTTT
CASSEWGARTDTQYF
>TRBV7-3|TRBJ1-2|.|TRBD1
TGTGCCAGCAGCCCGGGGGACAGGGACTACTATGGCTACACCTTC
CASSPGDRDYYGYTF
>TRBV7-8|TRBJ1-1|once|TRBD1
TGTGCCAGCAGCTTAGGAACGGCTAAACAGGGGCTGAACACTGAAGCTTTCTTT
CASSLGTAKQGLNTEAFF
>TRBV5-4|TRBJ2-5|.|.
TGTGCCAGCAGCTTGGCGGGTGCGGGCGAGACCCAGTACTTC
CASSLAGAGETQYF
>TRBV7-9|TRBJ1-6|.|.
TGTGCCAGCAGCTCAACAGGGACCTCCTATAATTCACCCCTCCACTTT
CASSSTGTSYNSPLHF
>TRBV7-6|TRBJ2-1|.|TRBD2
TGTGCCAGCAGCTTAGAGGCTAGCGGGGGGCCAAACAATGAGCAGTTCTTC
CASSLEASGGPNNEQFF
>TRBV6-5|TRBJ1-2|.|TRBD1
TGTGCCAGCAGTCGACAGGGGAAAAGCGTCTATGGCTACACCTTC
CASSRQGKSVYGYTF
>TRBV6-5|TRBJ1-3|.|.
TGTGCCAGCACCCCCGCGGGCTCTGGAAACACCATATATTTT
CASTPAGSGNTIYF
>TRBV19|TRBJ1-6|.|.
TGTGCCAGTAGTACGACTGAGAATTCACCCCTCCACTTT
CASSTTENSPLHF
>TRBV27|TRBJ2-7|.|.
TGTGCCAGCAGTTTACTAGGGGGGTCCTACGAGCAGTACTTC
CASSLLGGSYEQYF
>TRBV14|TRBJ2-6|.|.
TGTGCCAGCAGCCAAGATCTGGATACTGGGGCCAACGTCCTGACTTTC
CASSQDLDTGANVLTF
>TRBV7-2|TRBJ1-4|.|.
TGTGCCAGCAGCGAAGGACAGCTTAATGAAAAACTGTTTTTT
CASSEGQLNEKLFF
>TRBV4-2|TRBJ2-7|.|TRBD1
TGTGCCAGCAGCCAAGTCGGGCAGGGGGCTTTCTACGAGCAGTACTTC
CASSQVGQGAFYEQYF
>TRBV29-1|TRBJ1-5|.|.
TGCAGCGTTGAGGGCAGGGGATATCAGCCCCAGCATTTT
CSVEGRGYQPQHF
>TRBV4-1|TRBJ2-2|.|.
TGCGCCAGCAGCCAAGATCCGATATCGTATGGAAACACCGGGGAGCTGTTTTTT
CASSQDPISYGNTGELFF
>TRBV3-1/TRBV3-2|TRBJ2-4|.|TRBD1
TGTGCCAGCAGCCAACTAACAGGGGTTTTAGCCAAAAACATTCAGTACTTC
CASSQLTGVLAKNIQYF